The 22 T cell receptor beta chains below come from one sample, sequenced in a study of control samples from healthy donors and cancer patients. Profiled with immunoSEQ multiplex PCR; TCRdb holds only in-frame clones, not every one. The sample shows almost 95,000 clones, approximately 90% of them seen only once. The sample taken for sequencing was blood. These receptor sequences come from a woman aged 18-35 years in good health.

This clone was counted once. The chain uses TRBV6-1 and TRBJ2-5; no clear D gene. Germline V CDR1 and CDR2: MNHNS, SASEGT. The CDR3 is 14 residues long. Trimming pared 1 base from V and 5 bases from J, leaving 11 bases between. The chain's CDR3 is CASSEDPGTETQYF. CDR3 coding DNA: TGTGCCAGCAGTGAAGACCCTGGTACGGAGACCCAGTACTTC.

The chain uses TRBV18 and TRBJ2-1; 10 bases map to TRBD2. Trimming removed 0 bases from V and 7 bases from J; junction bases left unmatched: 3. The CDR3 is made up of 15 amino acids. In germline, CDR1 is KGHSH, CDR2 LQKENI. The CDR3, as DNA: TGTGCCAGCTCACCACCAGCGGGGGGGCGGAATGAGCAGTTCTTC. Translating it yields CASSPPAGGRNEQFF. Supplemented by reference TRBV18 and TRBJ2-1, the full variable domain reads NAGVMQNPRHLVRRRGQEARLRCSPMKGHSHVYWYRQLPEEGLKFMVYLQKENIIDESGMPKERFSAEFPKEGPSILRIQQVVRGDSAAYFCASSPPAGGRNEQFFGPGTRLTVL.

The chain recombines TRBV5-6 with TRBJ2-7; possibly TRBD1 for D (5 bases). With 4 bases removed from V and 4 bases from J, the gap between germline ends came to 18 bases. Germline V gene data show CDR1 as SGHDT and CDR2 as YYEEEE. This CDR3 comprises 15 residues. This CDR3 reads CASSPKMDILYEQYF. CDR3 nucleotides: TGTGCCAGCAGCCCGAAAATGGACATACTGTACGAGCAGTACTTC.

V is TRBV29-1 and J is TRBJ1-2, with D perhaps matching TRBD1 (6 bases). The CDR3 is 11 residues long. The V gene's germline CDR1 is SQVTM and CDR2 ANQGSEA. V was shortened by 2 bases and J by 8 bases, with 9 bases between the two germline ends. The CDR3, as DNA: TGCAGCGTTGAAATGGGGGGCGGCTACACCTTC. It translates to CSVEMGGGYTF.

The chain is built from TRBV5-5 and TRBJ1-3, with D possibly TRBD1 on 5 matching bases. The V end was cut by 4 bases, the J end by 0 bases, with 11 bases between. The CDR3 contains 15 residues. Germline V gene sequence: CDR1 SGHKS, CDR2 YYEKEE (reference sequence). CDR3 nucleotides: TGTGCCAGCAGCCGGGACCCGAGCTCTGGAAACACCATATATTTT. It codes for CASSRDPSSGNTIYF.

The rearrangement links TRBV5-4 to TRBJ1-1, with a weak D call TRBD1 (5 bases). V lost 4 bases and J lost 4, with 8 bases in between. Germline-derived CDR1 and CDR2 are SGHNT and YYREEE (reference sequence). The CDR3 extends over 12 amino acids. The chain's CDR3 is CASSTGSTEAFF. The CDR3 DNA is TGTGCCAGCAGCACAGGAAGCACTGAAGCTTTCTTT.

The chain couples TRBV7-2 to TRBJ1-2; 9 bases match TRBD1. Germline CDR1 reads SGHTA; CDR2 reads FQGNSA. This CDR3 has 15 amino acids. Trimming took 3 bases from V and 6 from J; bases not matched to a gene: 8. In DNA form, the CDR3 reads TGTGCCAGCAGCTTTACAGGGGGCGCGGTTGATGGCTACACCTTC. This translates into CASSFTGGAVDGYTF.

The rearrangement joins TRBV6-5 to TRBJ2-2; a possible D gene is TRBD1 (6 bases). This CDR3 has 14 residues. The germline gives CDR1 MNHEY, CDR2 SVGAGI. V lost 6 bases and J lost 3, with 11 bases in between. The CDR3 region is CASSQGRYTGELFF. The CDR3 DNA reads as TGTGCCAGCAGCCAGGGGCGGTACACCGGGGAGCTGTTTTTT.

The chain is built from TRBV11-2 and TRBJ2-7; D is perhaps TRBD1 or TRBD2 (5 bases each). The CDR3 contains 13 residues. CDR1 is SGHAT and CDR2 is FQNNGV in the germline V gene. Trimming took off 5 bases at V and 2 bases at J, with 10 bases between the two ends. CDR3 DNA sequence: TGTGCCAGCAGCCGGGACGAGGCCTACGAGCAGTACTTC. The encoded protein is CASSRDEAYEQYF.

This CDR3 reads CASSQDERGVWNSPLHF. The CDR3 DNA reads as TGTGCCAGCAGCCAAGATGAGCGGGGGGTATGGAATTCACCCCTCCACTTT. The chain has TRBV4-2 and TRBJ1-6; D is perhaps TRBD1 (5 bases). Germline V gene data show CDR1 as LGHNA and CDR2 as YNFKEQ. The CDR3 sequence is 17 residues long. V was shortened by 0 bases and J by 7 bases, with 16 bases between the two germline ends.

The chain's CDR3 is CASTRGATNEKLFF. The CDR3 bases are TGTGCCAGCACCCGAGGGGCAACTAATGAAAAACTGTTTTTT. This rearrangement joins TRBV2 to TRBJ1-4, with D perhaps TRBD1 (5 bases). The length of the CDR3 is 14 residues. With 7 bases removed from V and 0 bases from J, the gap between germline ends came to 9 bases. From germline, CDR1 is SNHLY and CDR2 FYNNEI.

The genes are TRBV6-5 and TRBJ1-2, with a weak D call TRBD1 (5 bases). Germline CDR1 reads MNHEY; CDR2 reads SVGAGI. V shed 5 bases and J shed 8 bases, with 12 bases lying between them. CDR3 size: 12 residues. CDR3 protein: CASSRGGTGYTF. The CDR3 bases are TGTGCCAGCAGTCGGGGCGGGACGGGCTACACCTTC.

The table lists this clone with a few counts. The CDR3 coding sequence is TGTGCCAGCAGCTTCCCTGGACAGGGACTGGACGAGCAGTACTTC. It is translated as CASSFPGQGLDEQYF. The V and J genes are TRBV13 and TRBJ2-7, with 8 nucleotides matching TRBD1. Unmatched junction bases numbered 9, after V lost 3 bases and J lost 5 bases. CDR1 is PRHDT, CDR2 FYEKMQ, per germline (reference sequence). CDR3 size: 15 residues.

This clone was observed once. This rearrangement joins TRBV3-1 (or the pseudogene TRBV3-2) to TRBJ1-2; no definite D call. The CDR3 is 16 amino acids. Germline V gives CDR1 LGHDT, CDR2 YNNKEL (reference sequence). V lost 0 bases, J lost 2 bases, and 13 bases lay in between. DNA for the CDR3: TGTGCCAGCAGCCAAGATCGCCCCGCGGTCAACTATGGCTACACCTTC. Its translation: CASSQDRPAVNYGYTF.

The CDR3 DNA is TGTGCCAGCAGCAGAACAGGACAGGGCTTAACAGATACGCAGTATTTT. Encoded protein: CASSRTGQGLTDTQYF. The V call is TRBV5-4, the J call TRBJ2-3; 8 bases line up with TRBD1. The germline V gene encodes CDR1 SGHNT and CDR2 YYREEE (reference sequence). The CDR3 is 16 residues long. Trimming took 4 bases from V and 3 from J; bases not matched to a gene: 10.

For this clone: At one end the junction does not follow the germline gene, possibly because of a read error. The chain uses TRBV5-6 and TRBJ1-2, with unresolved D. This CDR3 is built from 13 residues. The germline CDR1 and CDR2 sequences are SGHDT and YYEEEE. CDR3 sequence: CASSLSSLLSRSF. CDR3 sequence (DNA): TGTGCCAGCAGCTTATCATCCCTTTTGTCCCGATCCTTC. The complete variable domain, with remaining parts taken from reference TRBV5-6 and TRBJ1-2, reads DAGVTQSPTHLIKTRGQQVTLRCSPKSGHDTVSWYQQALGQGPQFIFQYYEEEERQRGNFPDRFSGHQFPNYSSELNVNALLLGDSALYLCASSLSSLLSRSFGSGTRLTVV.

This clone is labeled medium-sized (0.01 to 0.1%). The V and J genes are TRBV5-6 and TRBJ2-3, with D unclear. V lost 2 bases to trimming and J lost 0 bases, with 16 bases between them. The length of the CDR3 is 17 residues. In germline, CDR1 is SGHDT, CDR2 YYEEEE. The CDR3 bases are TGTGCCAGCAGCTTTGTTCTCCCTTCTTCTAGCACAGATACGCAGTATTTT. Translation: CASSFVLPSSSTDTQYF.

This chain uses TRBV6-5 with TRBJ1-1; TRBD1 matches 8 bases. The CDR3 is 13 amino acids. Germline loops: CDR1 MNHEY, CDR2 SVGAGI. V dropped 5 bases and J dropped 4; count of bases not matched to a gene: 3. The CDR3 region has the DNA TGTGCCAGCAGTCCTACAGGGGGCACTGAAGCTTTCTTT. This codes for CASSPTGGTEAFF.

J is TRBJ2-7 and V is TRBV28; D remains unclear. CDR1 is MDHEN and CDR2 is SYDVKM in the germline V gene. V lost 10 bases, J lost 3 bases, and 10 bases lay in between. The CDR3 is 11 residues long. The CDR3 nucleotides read TGTGCCACAAAACAGATCTACGAGCAGTACTTC. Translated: CATKQIYEQYF. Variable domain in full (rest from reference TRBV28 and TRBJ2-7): DVKVTQSSRYLVKRTGEKVFLECVQDMDHENMFWYRQDPGLGLRLIYFSYDVKMKEKGDIPEGYSVSREKKERFSLILESASTNQTSMYLCATKQIYEQYFGPGTRLTVT.

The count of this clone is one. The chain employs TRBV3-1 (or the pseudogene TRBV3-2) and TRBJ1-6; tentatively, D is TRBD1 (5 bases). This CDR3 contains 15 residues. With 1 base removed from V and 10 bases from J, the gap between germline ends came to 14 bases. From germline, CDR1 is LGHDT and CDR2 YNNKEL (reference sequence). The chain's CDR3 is CASSQGGTASSPLHF. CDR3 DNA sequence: TGTGCCAGCAGCCAAGGGGGGACTGCTTCCTCACCCCTCCACTTT.

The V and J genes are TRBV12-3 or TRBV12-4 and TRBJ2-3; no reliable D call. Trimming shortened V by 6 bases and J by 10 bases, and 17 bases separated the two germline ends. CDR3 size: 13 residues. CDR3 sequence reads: CASSSPPREAQYF. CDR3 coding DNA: TGTGCCAGCAGCTCCCCACCAAGAGAGGCGCAGTATTTT.

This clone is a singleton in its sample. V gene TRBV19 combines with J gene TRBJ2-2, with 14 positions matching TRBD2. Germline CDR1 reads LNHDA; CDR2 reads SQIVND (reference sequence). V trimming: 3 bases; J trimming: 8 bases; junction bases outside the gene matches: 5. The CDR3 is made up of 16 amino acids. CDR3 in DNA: TGTGCCAGTAGTATGGGACTAGCGGGGGACGCTGGGGAGCTGTTTTTT. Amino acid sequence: CASSMGLAGDAGELFF.